Following are 14 T cell receptor beta chains from one sample sequenced in a study of identical twins. TCRdb processed the 5' RACE reads anew with MiXCR; each CDR3 protein has one entry. Here the sample spans about 490,000 distinct CDR3 sequences, approximately 16% being singletons. This sample was also put to use in a study of yellow fever vaccine responses in identical twins.

The sample consisted of CD4+ T cells sorted from blood. These receptors were collected from a young woman in good health.

This clonotype showed up just a few times. The chain carries TRBV12-3 or TRBV12-4 and TRBJ1-6, with TRBD1 identical over 9 bases. The CDR3 sequence is 17 residues long. Losses at the gene ends were 6 bases for V and 8 bases for J; bases not matched to a gene: 14. Here the CDR3 reads CASSSKAPGTGYSPLHF. DNA for the CDR3: TGTGCCAGCAGCTCTAAAGCTCCCGGGACAGGGTATTCACCCCTCCACTTT.

The J gene is TRBJ1-6, the V gene TRBV5-5, with a possible D match to TRBD1 (5 bases). Trimming took 4 bases from V and 15 from J, leaving 14 bases between them. Germline CDR1 SGHKS, CDR2 YYEKEE (reference sequence). The CDR3 loop spans 12 amino acids. The chain's CDR3 is CASSALGESLHF. The CDR3 nucleotides are TGTGCCAGCAGCGCGTTGGGGGAGAGCCTCCACTTT.

This clonotype was seen only a few times. The chain links TRBV20-1 to TRBJ1-5; the D gene is possibly TRBD1 (5 bases). The germline gives CDR1 DFQATT, CDR2 SNEGSKA (reference sequence). There are 14 residues in the CDR3. V was pared by 2 bases and J by 2 bases, with 10 bases between. This CDR3 is CSARPGGGNQPQHF. CDR3 in DNA: TGCAGTGCTAGACCCGGGGGAGGCAATCAGCCCCAGCATTTT.

The chain carries TRBV11-2 and TRBJ2-7; unclear D gene. The CDR3 is 19 residues long. Trimming removed 3 bases at V and 3 bases at J, with 27 bases between. Germline assignment: CDR1 SGHAT and CDR2 FQNNGV. In DNA form, the CDR3 reads TGTGCCAGCAGCTTGGGCCGGGTATGGGGTCAACGAGATTACTACGAGCAGTACGTC. It encodes CASSLGRVWGQRDYYEQYV.

The chain joins TRBV11-2 to TRBJ2-1, with a possible D match to TRBD2 (5 bases). Germline V CDR1 and CDR2: SGHAT, FQNNGV. V was shortened by 1 base and J by 0 bases, with 13 bases between the two germline ends. This CDR3 comprises 17 residues. CDR3 amino acids: CASSLGGVGSSYNEQFF. DNA for the CDR3: TGTGCCAGCAGCTTAGGGGGTGTAGGGAGCTCCTACAATGAGCAGTTCTTC.

The chain combines TRBV11-3 with TRBJ2-7; D gene uncertain. V was shortened by 0 bases and J by 2 bases, with 14 bases between the two germline ends. Germline CDR1 and CDR2: SGHNT and YENEEA. This CDR3 region has 16 residues. The CDR3 reads CASSLELGSPTYEQYF. In DNA form, the CDR3 reads TGTGCCAGCAGCTTAGAACTTGGGTCTCCCACCTACGAGCAGTACTTC.

This clonotype turned up a few times. The chain couples TRBV10-2 to TRBJ2-5; tentative D call: TRBD1 (8 bases). Per germline, CDR1 WSHSY and CDR2 SAAADI. The CDR3 covers 15 residues. Trimming removed 6 bases at V and 2 bases at J, with 16 bases between. CDR3 region: CASRPTGGVQETQYF. The CDR3 DNA reads TGCGCCAGCAGACCTACAGGGGGGGTTCAAGAGACCCAGTACTTC.

The gene calls are TRBV5-1 and TRBJ2-3; D is unresolved. Per germline, CDR1 SGHRS and CDR2 YFSETQ. The CDR3 loop spans 14 amino acids. Trimming took 3 bases from V and 2 from J, leaving 10 bases between them. The CDR3 region is CASSSNPPTDTQYF. CDR3 DNA sequence: TGCGCCAGCAGCTCGAACCCTCCCACAGATACGCAGTATTTT.

The sample holds a few counts of this clonotype. The chain employs TRBV29-1 and TRBJ1-1; possible D gene TRBD1, 5 bases. V was trimmed by 1 base and J by 2 bases, leaving 20 bases between them. The CDR3 is 17 amino acids. From germline, CDR1 is SQVTM and CDR2 ANQGSEA. CDR3 amino acids: CSVEANTGPWANTEAFF. CDR3 bases: TGCAGCGTTGAAGCGAATACAGGTCCTTGGGCCAACACTGAAGCTTTCTTT.

The V and J genes are TRBV12-3 or TRBV12-4 and TRBJ1-1; no reliable D call. V was clipped by 4 bases and J by 1 base, with 10 bases between them. The CDR3 is made up of 14 amino acids. The CDR3 DNA follows: TGTGCCAGCAGTTCACCCCCACAGAACACTGAAGCTTTCTTT. Its protein product is CASSSPPQNTEAFF.

This clonotype was observed many times. This chain connects TRBV12-3 or TRBV12-4 to TRBJ2-7; unclear D gene. The CDR3 is 12 amino acids. The V end lost 3 bases, the J end lost 7 bases, and 10 bases lay between the germline ends. The CDR3 DNA is TGTGCCAGCAGTTTGTACAGTGGGGAGCAGTACGTC. Its translation: CASSLYSGEQYV.

Turning to this clonotype: Germline is not matched at one junction end, which may reflect a read error. The rearrangement links TRBV28 to TRBJ2-7, with 8 bases fitting TRBD1. CDR3 length: 12 amino acids. Looked up from germline, CDR1 is MDHEN and CDR2 is SYDVKM. The CDR3 loop is CASSLSGTGKVF. CDR3 sequence (DNA): TGTGCCAGCAGTTTGTCCGGGACAGGAAAGGTTTTC.

V gene TRBV7-2 combines with J gene TRBJ2-1, with 8 bases lining up with TRBD2. V was clipped by 6 bases and J by 6 bases; unmatched bases: 10. CDR3 length equals 15 residues. Looked up from germline, CDR1 is SGHTA and CDR2 is FQGNSA. CDR3 bases: TGTGCCAGCAGTCATCCCGGGACTAGATCCAATGAGCAGTTCTTC. Residues: CASSHPGTRSNEQFF.

CDR3 nucleotides: TGCAGTGCAAATCCAGGGGGCCCGAACACCGGGGAGCTGTTTTTT. Translation: CSANPGGPNTGELFF. The chain couples TRBV20-1 to TRBJ2-2; 8 nucleotides line up with TRBD1. Germline trimming cut 6 bases from V and 0 bases from J; bases unmatched to any gene: 6. Germline lookup yields CDR1 DFQATT and CDR2 SNEGSKA (reference sequence). The CDR3 contains 15 residues.